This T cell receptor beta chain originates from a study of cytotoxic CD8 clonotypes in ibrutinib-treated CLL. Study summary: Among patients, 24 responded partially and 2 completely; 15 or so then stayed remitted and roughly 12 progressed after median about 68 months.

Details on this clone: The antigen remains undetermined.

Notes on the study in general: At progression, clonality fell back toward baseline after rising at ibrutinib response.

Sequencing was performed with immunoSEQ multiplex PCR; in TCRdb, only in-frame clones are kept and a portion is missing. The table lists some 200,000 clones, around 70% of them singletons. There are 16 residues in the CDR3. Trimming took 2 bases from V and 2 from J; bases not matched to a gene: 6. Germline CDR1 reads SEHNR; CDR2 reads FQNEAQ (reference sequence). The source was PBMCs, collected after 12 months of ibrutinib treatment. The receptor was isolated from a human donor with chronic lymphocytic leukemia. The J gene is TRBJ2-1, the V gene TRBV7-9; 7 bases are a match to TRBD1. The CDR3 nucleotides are TGTGCCAGCAGCTTATTGACAGGGAGAGCCTACAATGAGCAGTTCTTC. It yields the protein CASSLLTGRAYNEQFF.